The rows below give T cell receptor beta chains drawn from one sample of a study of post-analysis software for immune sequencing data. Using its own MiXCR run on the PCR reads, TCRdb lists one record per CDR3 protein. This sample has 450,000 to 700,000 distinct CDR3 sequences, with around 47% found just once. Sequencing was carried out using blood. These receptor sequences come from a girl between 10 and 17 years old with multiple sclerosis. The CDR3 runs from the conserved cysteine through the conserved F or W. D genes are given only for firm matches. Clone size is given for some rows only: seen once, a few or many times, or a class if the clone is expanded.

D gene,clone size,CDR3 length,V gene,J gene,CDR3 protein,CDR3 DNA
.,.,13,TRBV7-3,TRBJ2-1,CASSLSPGNEQFF,TGTGCCAGCAGCCTATCTCCCGGGAATGAGCAGTTCTTC
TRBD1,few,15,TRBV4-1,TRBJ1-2,CASSHRQGAVAGYTF,TGCGCCAGCAGCCACCGACAGGGGGCTGTCGCTGGCTACACCTTC
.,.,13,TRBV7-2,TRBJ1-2,CASSLQGVAGYTF,TGTGCCAGCAGCTTACAAGGGGTAGCTGGCTACACCTTC
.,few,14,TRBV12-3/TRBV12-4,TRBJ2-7,CASSLMAGTYEQYF,TGTGCCAGCAGTCTAATGGCCGGAACCTACGAGCAGTACTTC
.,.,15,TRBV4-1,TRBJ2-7,CASSQVARGPYEQYF,TGCGCCAGCAGCCAAGTAGCCAGGGGTCCCTACGAGCAGTACTTC
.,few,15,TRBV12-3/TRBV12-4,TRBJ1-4,CASSLGDIRDEKLFF,TGTGCCAGCAGTTTGGGGGACATTAGGGATGAAAAACTGTTTTTT
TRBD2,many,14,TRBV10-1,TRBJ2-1,CASSPALAGNEQFF,TGCGCCAGCAGCCCCGCTCTAGCGGGGAATGAGCAGTTCTTC
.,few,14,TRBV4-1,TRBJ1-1,CASSHLQLNTEAFF,TGCGCCAGCAGCCATCTACAGTTGAACACTGAAGCTTTCTTT
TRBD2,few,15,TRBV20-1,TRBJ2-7,CSARDSKREDYEQYF,TGCAGTGCTAGAGATAGTAAGCGGGAGGACTACGAGCAGTACTTC
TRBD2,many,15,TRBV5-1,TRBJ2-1,CASSLNGGSYNEQFF,TGCGCCAGCAGCTTGAACGGGGGGTCCTACAATGAGCAGTTCTTC
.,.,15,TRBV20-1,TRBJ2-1,CSARDGQSLYNEQFF,TGCAGTGCTAGAGATGGCCAATCCCTTTACAATGAGCAGTTCTTC
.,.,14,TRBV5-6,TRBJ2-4,CASSLRLEENIQYF,TGTGCCAGCAGCTTAAGGCTGGAGGAGAACATTCAGTACTTC
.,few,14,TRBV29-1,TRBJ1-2,CSVCGGGLGYGYTF,TGCAGCGTTTGTGGTGGGGGGTTGGGCTATGGCTACACCTTC
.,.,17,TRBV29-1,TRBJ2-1,CGVETEHKLSSYNEQFF,TGCGGCGTTGAAACTGAACATAAACTGAGCTCCTACAATGAGCAGTTCTTC
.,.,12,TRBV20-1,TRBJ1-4,CSARQFNEKLFF,TGCAGTGCTCGCCAGTTTAATGAAAAACTGTTTTTT
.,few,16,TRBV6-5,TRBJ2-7,CASRPLGIRSSYEQYF,TGTGCCAGCAGACCCCTGGGGATTAGGAGCTCCTACGAGCAGTACTTC
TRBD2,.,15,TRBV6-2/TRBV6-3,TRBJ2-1,CASSPGLAGSDEQFF,TGTGCCAGCAGCCCTGGACTAGCGGGAAGCGATGAGCAGTTCTTC
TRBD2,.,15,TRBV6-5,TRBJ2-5,CASSYSGREGREQYF,TGTGCCAGCAGTTACTCGGGCCGGGAGGGCCGAGAGCAGTACTTC
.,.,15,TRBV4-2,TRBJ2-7,CASSQASQGDYEQYF,TGTGCCAGCAGCCAAGCTTCCCAGGGTGACTACGAGCAGTACTTC
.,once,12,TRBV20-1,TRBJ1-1,CSARGANTEAFF,TGCAGTGCTCGAGGGGCAAACACTGAAGCTTTCTTT
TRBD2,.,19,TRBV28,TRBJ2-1,CASKARREVGEIRYNEQFF,TGTGCCAGCAAGGCCCGGCGGGAGGTGGGAGAAATTCGGTACAATGAGCAGTTCTTC
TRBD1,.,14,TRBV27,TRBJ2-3,CASSMTGGRFTQYF,TGTGCCAGCAGCATGACAGGGGGGAGGTTCACGCAGTATTTT
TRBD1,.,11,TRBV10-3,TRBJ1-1,CATQGGTEAFF,TGTGCCACTCAGGGGGGCACTGAAGCTTTCTTT
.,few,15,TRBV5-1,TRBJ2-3,CASSLMGVSGDTQYF,TGCGCCAGCAGCTTGATGGGGGTTTCGGGAGATACGCAGTATTTT